Included here is one TCR beta chain sequence, with context. The antigen is not known. The data were obtained in a study of cytomegalovirus exposure and HLA in healthy donors. The donors were healthy bone marrow donors. Study outcomes and limitations: In an earlier analysis, in around 590 donors, most V segments appeared productive either ~87% or ~30% of the time. Differences between HLA loci emerged in a later analysis of TCR association rates, with DRB1 most and HLA-C fewest.

PCR involved 60 Vbeta and 13 Jbeta primers. Assay: immunoSEQ multiplex PCR; the TCRdb copy retains only in-frame clones and omits some. The repertoire consists of 65,000 to 70,000 clones, with about 70% occurring once and the leading ten covering 9.5% to 13%. Germline CDR1 reads SGDLS; CDR2 reads YYNGEE. The CDR3 contains 13 residues. The V gene lost 3 bases and the J gene lost 12 bases, with 19 bases spanning the gap. This chain joins TRBV9 and TRBJ2-7, with D perhaps TRBD2 (5 bases). This clonotype was sampled from a woman aged 25 to 39 in good health and CMV-seronegative. Source material: PBMCs. The CDR3 spells CASSGSRAPGGYF. CDR3 coding DNA: TGTGCCAGCAGCGGATCCCGGGCCCCCGGAGGGTACTTC. Variable domain in full (rest from reference TRBV9 and TRBJ2-7): DSGVTQTPKHLITATGQRVTLRCSPRSGDLSVYWYQQSLDQGLQFLIQYYNGEERAKGNILERFSAQQFPDLHSELNLSSLELGDSALYFCASSGSRAPGGYFGPGTRLTVT.